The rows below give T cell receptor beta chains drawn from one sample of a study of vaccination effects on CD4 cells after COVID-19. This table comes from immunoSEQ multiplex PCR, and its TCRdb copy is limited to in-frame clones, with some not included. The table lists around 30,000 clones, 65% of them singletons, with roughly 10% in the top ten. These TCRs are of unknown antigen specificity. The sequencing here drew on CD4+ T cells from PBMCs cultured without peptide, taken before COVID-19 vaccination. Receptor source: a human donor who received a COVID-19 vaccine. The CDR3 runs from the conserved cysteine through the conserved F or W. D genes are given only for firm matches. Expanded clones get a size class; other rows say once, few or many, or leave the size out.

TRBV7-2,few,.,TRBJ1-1,TGTGCCAGCAGCGCAAGAAGACAGGATTTTGGTGAAGCTTTCTTT,CASSARRQDFGEAFF
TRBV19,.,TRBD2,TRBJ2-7,TGTGCCAGTAGGACTAGCGGGGGCTACGAGCAGTACTTC,CASRTSGGYEQYF
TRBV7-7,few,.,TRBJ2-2,TGTGCCAGCAGCTATGGAGGGGGCTTCGCCGGGGAGCTGTTTTTT,CASSYGGGFAGELFF
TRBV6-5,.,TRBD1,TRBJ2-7,TGTGCCAGCAGTCAGGGGACAGGCCTCTACGAGCAGTACTTC,CASSQGTGLYEQYF
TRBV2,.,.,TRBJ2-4,TGTGCCAGCAACCCAGGCCTAGCCAAAAACATTCAGTACTTC,CASNPGLAKNIQYF
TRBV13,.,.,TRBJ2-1,TGTGCCAGCAGCTTTACGAACCCCCTAGGCCCGCCTCTCAACAATGAGCAGTTCTTC,CASSFTNPLGPPLNNEQFF
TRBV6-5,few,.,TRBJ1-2,TGTGCCAGCTACGACAGGATCTATGGCTACACCTTC,CASYDRIYGYTF
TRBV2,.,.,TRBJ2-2,TGTGCCAGCAGGAGAGACGCGAACACCGGGGAGCTGTTTTTT,CASRRDANTGELFF
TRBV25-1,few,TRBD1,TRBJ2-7,TGTGCCAGCAGTGAACGGGACAGGGGTGGCGAGCAGTACTTC,CASSERDRGGEQYF
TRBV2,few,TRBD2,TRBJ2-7,TGTGCCAGCAGCGGGACTAGCGGAAACTACGAGCAGTACTTC,CASSGTSGNYEQYF
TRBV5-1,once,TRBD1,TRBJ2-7,TGCGCCAGCAGCCCCCCGGACAGGGAAGGGCTAAAGCAGTACTTC,CASSPPDREGLKQYF
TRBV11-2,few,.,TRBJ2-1,TGTGCCAGCAGCTTAGCCAGGCCCAACAATGAGCAGTTCTTC,CASSLARPNNEQFF
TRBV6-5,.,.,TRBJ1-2,TGTGCCAGCAGTTATTCCGGGGTTAGAGGCTACACCTTC,CASSYSGVRGYTF
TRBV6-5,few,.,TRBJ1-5,TGTGCCAGCGAAAGAAGTGTTGGGCGGAATCAGCCCCAGCATTTT,CASERSVGRNQPQHF
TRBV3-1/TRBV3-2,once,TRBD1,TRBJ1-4,TGTGCCAGCAGCGGGACAGGGGGATTTGAAAAACTGTTTTTT,CASSGTGGFEKLFF
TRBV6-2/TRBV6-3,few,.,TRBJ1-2,TGTGCCAGCAGTTCGTTCGCCCTATCCTATGGCTACACCTTC,CASSSFALSYGYTF
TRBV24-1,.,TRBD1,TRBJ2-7,TGTGCCACCAGTGACCGACAGGGGTACTACGAGCAGTACTTC,CATSDRQGYYEQYF
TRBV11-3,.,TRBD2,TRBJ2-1,TGTGCCAGCAGCTTAGAGGCGGGGGGCGGGAGGGTTGAGCAGTTCTTC,CASSLEAGGGRVEQFF